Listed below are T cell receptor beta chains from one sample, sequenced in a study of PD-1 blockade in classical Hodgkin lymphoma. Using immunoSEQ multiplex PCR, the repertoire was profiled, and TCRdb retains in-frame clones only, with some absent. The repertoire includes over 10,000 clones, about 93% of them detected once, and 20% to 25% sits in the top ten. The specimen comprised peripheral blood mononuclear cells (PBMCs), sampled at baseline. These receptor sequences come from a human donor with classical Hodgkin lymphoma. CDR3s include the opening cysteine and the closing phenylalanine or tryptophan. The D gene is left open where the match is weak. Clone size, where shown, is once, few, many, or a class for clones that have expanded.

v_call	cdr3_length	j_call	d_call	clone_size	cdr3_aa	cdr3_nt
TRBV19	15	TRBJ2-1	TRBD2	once	CASTPLGLAVGGQFF	TGTGCCAGTACCCCATTGGGACTAGCGGTGGGAGGGCAGTTCTTC
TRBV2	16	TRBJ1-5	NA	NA	CASREGARGGNQPQHF	TGTGCCAGCAGGGAAGGGGCGAGAGGTGGGAATCAGCCCCAGCATTTT
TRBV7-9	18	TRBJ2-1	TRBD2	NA	CASTFSPGSGSFYNEQFF	TGTGCCAGCACCTTTTCCCCAGGTAGCGGGAGTTTCTACAATGAGCAGTTCTTC
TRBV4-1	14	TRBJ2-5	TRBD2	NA	CASSQRTSSETQYF	TGCGCCAGCAGCCAAAGGACTAGTTCGGAGACCCAGTACTTC
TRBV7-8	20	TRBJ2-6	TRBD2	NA	CASSLARGSGDLSGANVLTF	TGTGCCAGCAGCTTAGCGCGTGGTAGCGGGGACCTCTCTGGGGCCAACGTCCTGACTTTC
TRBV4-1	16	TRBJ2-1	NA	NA	CASSDSPGLTYNEQFF	TGCGCCAGCAGCGATTCTCCGGGACTGACTTACAATGAGCAGTTCTTC
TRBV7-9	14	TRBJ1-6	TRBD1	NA	CASSQDRWGSPLHF	TGTGCCAGCAGCCAGGACAGGTGGGGTTCACCCCTCCACTTT
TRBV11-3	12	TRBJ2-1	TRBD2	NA	CASSFSGGEQFF	TGTGCCAGCAGCTTTAGCGGGGGTGAGCAGTTCTTC
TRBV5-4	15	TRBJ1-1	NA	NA	CASSLELGTLYEAFF	TGTGCCAGCAGCTTGGAACTCGGGACACTTTATGAAGCTTTCTTT
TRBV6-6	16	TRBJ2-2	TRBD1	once	CASRTGVGGNTGELFF	TGTGCCAGCAGGACAGGGGTTGGAGGGAACACCGGGGAGCTGTTTTTT
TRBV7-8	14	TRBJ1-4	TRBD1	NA	CASSLDRGSGKLFF	TGTGCCAGCAGCTTAGACAGGGGTTCGGGAAAACTGTTTTTT
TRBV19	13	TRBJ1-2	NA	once	CASTRERVYGYTF	TGTGCCAGTACCAGGGAAAGGGTCTATGGCTACACCTTC
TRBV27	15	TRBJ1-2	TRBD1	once	CASKWDSGLDYGYTF	TGTGCCAGCAAATGGGACAGTGGCTTAGACTATGGCTACACCTTC
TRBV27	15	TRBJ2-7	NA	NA	CASSLEAGTHIEQYF	TGTGCCAGCAGTTTAGAGGCCGGGACACATATAGAGCAGTACTTC
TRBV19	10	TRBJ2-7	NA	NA	CASSTGTEYF	TGTGCCAGTAGTACGGGGACGGAGTACTTC
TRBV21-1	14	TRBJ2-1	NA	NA	CARFRLASYNEQFF	TGTGCCAGATTCCGACTAGCCTCCTACAATGAGCAGTTCTTC
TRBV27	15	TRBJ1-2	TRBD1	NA	CASRQGASIWYGYTF	TGTGCCAGCCGTCAGGGGGCCTCGATTTGGTATGGCTACACCTTC
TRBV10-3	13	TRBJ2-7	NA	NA	CAISEPLRNEQYF	TGTGCCATCAGTGAGCCGCTTAGGAACGAGCAGTACTTC
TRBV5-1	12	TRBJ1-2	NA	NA	CASSETGYGYTF	TGCGCCAGCAGCGAGACAGGATATGGCTACACCTTC
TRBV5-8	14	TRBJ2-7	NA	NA	CASSRQSGPYEQYF	TGTGCCAGCAGCCGCCAAAGCGGGCCCTACGAGCAGTACTTC
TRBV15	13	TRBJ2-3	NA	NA	CATSRVGTDTQYF	TGTGCCACCAGCAGAGTCGGCACAGATACGCAGTATTTT
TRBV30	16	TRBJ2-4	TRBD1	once	CAWSYTGTGGIHIQYF	TGTGCCTGGAGTTATACCGGGACAGGGGGCATTCACATTCAGTACTTC
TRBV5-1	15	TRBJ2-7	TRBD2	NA	CASSLVLAGPYEQYF	TGCGCCAGCAGCTTGGTACTAGCGGGGCCTTACGAGCAGTACTTC
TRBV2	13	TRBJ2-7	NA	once	CASSPQGSYEQYF	TGTGCCAGCAGTCCTCAGGGTTCCTACGAGCAGTACTTC
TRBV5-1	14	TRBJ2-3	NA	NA	CASSDPSGTDTQYF	TGCGCCAGCAGCGACCCTAGCGGCACAGATACGCAGTATTTT
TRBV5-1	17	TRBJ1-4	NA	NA	CASSPVVSGGVDEKLFF	TGCGCCAGCAGCCCGGTGGTGTCCGGGGGGGTTGATGAAAAACTGTTTTTT
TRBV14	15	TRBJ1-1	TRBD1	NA	CASSQNRQGNTEAFF	TGTGCCAGCAGCCAGAACCGACAGGGGAACACTGAAGCTTTCTTT
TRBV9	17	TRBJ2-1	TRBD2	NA	CASSVVGTSGGYNEQFF	TGTGCCAGCAGCGTAGTGGGGACTAGCGGGGGCTACAATGAGCAGTTCTTC
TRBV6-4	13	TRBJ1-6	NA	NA	CASSDSIRPSLHF	TGTGCCAGCAGTGACTCGATTAGGCCATCCCTCCACTTT
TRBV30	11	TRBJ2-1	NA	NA	CAWSKLNEQFF	TGTGCCTGGAGTAAGTTAAATGAGCAGTTCTTC
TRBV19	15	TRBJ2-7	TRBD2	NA	CASSTTSGGGYEQYF	TGTGCCAGTAGTACGACCTCCGGGGGGGGCTACGAGCAGTACTTC
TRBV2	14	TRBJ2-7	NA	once	CASSRAARDYEQYF	TGTGCCAGCAGTAGGGCGGCCCGAGACTACGAGCAGTACTTC
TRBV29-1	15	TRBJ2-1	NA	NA	CSVEDRQPSYNEQFF	TGCAGCGTTGAAGATCGACAGCCCTCCTACAATGAGCAGTTCTTC
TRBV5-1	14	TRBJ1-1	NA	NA	CASSLERLNTEAFF	TGCGCCAGCAGCTTGGAGCGGTTGAACACTGAAGCTTTCTTT
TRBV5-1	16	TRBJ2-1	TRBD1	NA	CASSPGTGELYNEQFF	TGCGCCAGCAGCCCTGGGACAGGGGAACTATACAATGAGCAGTTCTTC
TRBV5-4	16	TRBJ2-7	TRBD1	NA	CASSPNRDRGNYEQYF	TGTGCCAGCAGCCCTAACCGGGACAGGGGCAACTACGAGCAGTACTTC
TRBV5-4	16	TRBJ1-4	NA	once	CASSPTEAGRGEKLFF	TGTGCCAGCAGCCCGACCGAAGCAGGGCGGGGTGAAAAACTGTTTTTT
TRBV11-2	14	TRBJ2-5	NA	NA	CASSSYRNQETQYF	TGTGCCAGCAGCTCTTACAGGAACCAAGAGACCCAGTACTTC
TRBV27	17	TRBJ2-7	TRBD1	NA	CASSIRQGRLIPYEQYF	TGTGCCAGCAGTATCCGACAGGGCCGCCTTATCCCCTACGAGCAGTACTTC
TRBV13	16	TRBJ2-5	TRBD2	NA	CASSPRLAGGQETQYF	TGTGCCAGCAGCCCCCGACTAGCGGGGGGCCAAGAGACCCAGTACTTC
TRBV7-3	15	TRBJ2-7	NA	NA	CASSLGQDISYEQYF	TGTGCCAGCAGCTTAGGGCAGGACATCTCCTACGAGCAGTACTTC
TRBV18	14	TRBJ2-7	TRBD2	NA	CASSLGGGSYEQYF	TGTGCCAGCAGCCTCGGCGGGGGAAGTTACGAGCAGTACTTC
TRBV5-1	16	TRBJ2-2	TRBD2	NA	CASSPLLAGSTGELFF	TGCGCCAGCAGCCCGTTACTAGCGGGGAGTACCGGGGAGCTGTTTTTT
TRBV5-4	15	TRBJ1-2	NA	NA	CASSLGQRGNYGYTF	TGTGCCAGCAGCTTGGGACAGAGGGGTAACTATGGCTACACCTTC
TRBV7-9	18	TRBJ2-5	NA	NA	CASSFPPSRRGLQETQYF	TGTGCCAGCAGCTTTCCCCCTTCACGGAGGGGGCTACAAGAGACCCAGTACTTC
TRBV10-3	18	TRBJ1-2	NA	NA	CAISAGSVAAGKNYGYTF	TGTGCCATCAGTGCTGGGAGCGTCGCGGCTGGGAAAAACTATGGCTACACCTTC
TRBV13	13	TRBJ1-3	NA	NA	CASSHRAGNTIYF	TGTGCCAGCAGCCACAGGGCTGGAAACACCATATATTTT
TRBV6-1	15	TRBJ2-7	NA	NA	CASSDWPQSSYEQYF	TGTGCCAGCAGTGATTGGCCCCAGAGCTCCTACGAGCAGTACTTC
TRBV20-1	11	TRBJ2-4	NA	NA	CSARDFLLQYF	TGCAGTGCTAGAGATTTTCTACTACAGTACTTC
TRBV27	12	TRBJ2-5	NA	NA	CASSKGRETQYF	TGTGCCAGCAGCAAGGGGCGTGAGACCCAGTACTTC
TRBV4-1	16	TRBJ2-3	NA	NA	CASSPASVKRTDTQYF	TGCGCCAGCAGTCCAGCATCCGTGAAGCGCACAGATACGCAGTATTTT
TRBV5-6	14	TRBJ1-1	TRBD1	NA	CASSSGQGWTEAFF	TGTGCCAGCAGCTCGGGACAGGGGTGGACTGAAGCTTTCTTT
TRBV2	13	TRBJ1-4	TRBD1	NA	CASSDGDSEKLFF	TGTGCCAGCAGTGATGGGGACAGTGAAAAACTGTTTTTT